This T cell receptor (beta chain) was retrieved from a study of shared clonotypes between healthy human individuals. The germline gives CDR1 SGHRS, CDR2 YFSETQ. Trimming removed 5 bases from V and 0 bases from J, with 14 bases in between. The CDR3 length is 15 residues. Running of the assay took place at deep level. Assay: immunoSEQ multiplex PCR; the TCRdb copy retains only in-frame clones and omits some. The sample yields nearly 500,000 clones, about 79% seen once. Adult donors, all healthy and HIV-negative, had no recent acute infections or vaccinations. The chain is built from TRBV5-1 and TRBJ1-1; D is possibly TRBD1 (6 bases). The sequencing sample was made of PBMCs. The source is a middle-aged woman in good health. Some clones in this sample may be carry-over from other donors' samples. The CDR3 nucleotides are TGCGCCAGCAGTCCGGACCAGGGGATGAACACTGAAGCTTTCTTT. Protein: CASSPDQGMNTEAFF.